These 15 T cell receptor beta chains came from one sample sequenced in a study of cytotoxic CD8 clonotypes in ibrutinib-treated CLL listed by TCRdb under 2021. Library preparation used the immunoSEQ multiplex PCR assay. TCRdb retrieved this table from immuneACCESS and kept in-frame rearrangements only. Not all clones are present; in checked studies, unresolved V genes account for under half, and no reason is known for the remainder. Within this sample are some 200,000 clones, with 70% of them counted one time only. Of the sample, roughly 5.9% falls within the top ten clones. According to the study, the label for this sample's time point signals: 12 months on ibrutinib. The source material was PBMCs, sampled after 12 months of ibrutinib treatment. These receptors were collected from a human donor with chronic lymphocytic leukemia.

In this sample, this clone turned up a few times. The chain carries TRBV4-1 and TRBJ2-7; 7 bases are a match to TRBD2. V was pared by 0 bases and J by 3 bases, with 5 bases of the junction left unmatched. The CDR3 runs 15 residues. CDR1 is MGHRA and CDR2 is YSYEKL in the germline V gene. This CDR3 reads CASSQDNASGYEQYF. The CDR3 DNA sequence: TGCGCCAGCAGCCAAGATAACGCTAGCGGCTACGAGCAGTACTTC.

This clone was counted between two and nine times. The chain joins TRBV5-6 to TRBJ1-2; 10 bases match TRBD1. This CDR3 is built from 16 residues. The germline gives CDR1 SGHDT, CDR2 YYEEEE. J was trimmed by 7 bases and V by 0 bases; bases with no gene match: 9. CDR3 region: CASSLGSAGTGVGYTF. The DNA of the CDR3 is TGTGCCAGCAGCTTGGGTAGTGCCGGGACAGGGGTTGGCTACACCTTC.

This chain links TRBV7-3 with TRBJ2-5; 8 nucleotides align to TRBD2. This CDR3 is built from 15 residues. The V gene end was trimmed by 5 bases and the J gene end by 3 bases; junction bases not matched to a gene: 8. In germline, CDR1 is SGHTA, CDR2 FQGTGA. CDR3 residues: CASSPGGVAKETQYF. The CDR3 DNA is TGTGCCAGCAGCCCCGGGGGGGTAGCCAAAGAGACCCAGTACTTC.

J is TRBJ1-5 and V is TRBV18, with D hard to call. Trimming removed 5 bases from V and 3 bases from J, with 17 bases in between. CDR3 length: 16 residues. Germline CDR1 is KGHSH and CDR2 is LQKENI. The CDR3 region is CASSARRASVNQPQHF. The CDR3 DNA reads as TGTGCCAGCTCAGCGCGAAGGGCCAGCGTCAATCAGCCCCAGCATTTT.

This chain connects TRBV7-3 to TRBJ2-2; 8 nucleotides align to TRBD1. Germline CDR1 reads SGHTA; CDR2 reads FQGTGA. Germline trimming cut 5 bases from V and 5 bases from J; bases unmatched to any gene: 7. CDR3 length equals 15 residues. CDR3 sequence reads: CASSQTGVGTGELFF. The CDR3 DNA is TGTGCCAGCAGCCAGACAGGGGTTGGGACCGGGGAGCTGTTTTTT. Filled out from reference TRBV7-3 and TRBJ2-2, the complete variable domain reads GAGVSQTPSNKVTEKGKYVELRCDPISGHTALYWYRQSLGQGPEFLIYFQGTGAADDSGLPNDRFFAVRPEGSVSTLKIQRTERGDSAVYLCASSQTGVGTGELFFGEGSRLTVL.

The chain has TRBV7-9 and TRBJ2-5; 10 positions agree with TRBD2. The CDR3 consists of 16 residues. Trimming at V came to 2 bases and at J to 0 bases, leaving 3 bases not matched to a gene. Germline lookup yields CDR1 SEHNR and CDR2 FQNEAQ (reference sequence). CDR3 coding DNA: TGTGCCAGCAGCTTATCAACTAGCGGGGACCAAGAGACCCAGTACTTC. Protein product: CASSLSTSGDQETQYF. Filled out from reference TRBV7-9 and TRBJ2-5, the complete variable domain reads DTGVSQNPRHKITKRGQNVTFRCDPISEHNRLYWYRQTLGQGPEFLTYFQNEAQLEKSRLLSDRFSAERPKGSFSTLEIQRTEQGDSAMYLCASSLSTSGDQETQYFGPGTRLLVL.

This chain links TRBV28 with TRBJ2-7; D may be TRBD1 or TRBD2 (6 bases each). V was cut by 7 bases and J by 0 bases, with 19 bases left in between. Germline CDR1 is MDHEN and CDR2 is SYDVKM. The CDR3 consists of 16 residues. The CDR3 is CASTTLGGGHSYEQYF. DNA for the CDR3: TGTGCCAGCACGACCTTAGGTGGGGGGCACTCCTACGAGCAGTACTTC.

The chain recombines TRBV6-1 with TRBJ1-1; 7 bases agree with TRBD1. Unmatched junction bases numbered 7, after V lost 0 bases and J lost 3 bases. CDR3 length equals 16 residues. From germline, CDR1 is MNHNS and CDR2 SASEGT. The chain's CDR3 is CASSEALTGFDTEAFF. The CDR3 nucleotides read TGTGCCAGCAGTGAAGCACTGACAGGGTTCGACACTGAAGCTTTCTTT.

V gene TRBV5-1 combines with J gene TRBJ1-3, with TRBD1 identical over 7 bases. The CDR3 runs to 16 residues. The V gene end was trimmed by 4 bases and the J gene end by 0 bases; junction bases not matched to a gene: 7. Germline-derived CDR1 and CDR2 are SGHRS and YFSETQ. CDR3 loop: CASSPRQGDSGNTIYF. CDR3 bases: TGCGCCAGCAGCCCGAGACAGGGAGACTCTGGAAACACCATATATTTT.

A single count supports this clone. V usage is TRBV9 and J usage is TRBJ1-6; no reliable D call. This CDR3 is 13 amino acids long. Trimming shortened V by 0 bases and J by 7 bases, and 5 bases separated the two germline ends. In germline, CDR1 is SGDLS, CDR2 YYNGEE. The DNA for the CDR3 is TGTGCCAGCAGCGTAGAAAGGAATTCACCCCTCCACTTT. It translates to CASSVERNSPLHF.

The chain links TRBV18 to TRBJ1-2; TRBD1 is a possible D gene (5 bases). V shed 1 base and J shed 7 bases, with 7 bases lying between them. Germline V gene sequence: CDR1 KGHSH, CDR2 LQKENI. The CDR3 is 12 residues long. The CDR3 is CASSPLGGGYTF. The DNA of the CDR3 is TGTGCCAGCTCACCACTGGGGGGTGGCTACACCTTC.

The chain joins TRBV7-2 to TRBJ1-5; 7 bases fit TRBD1. The junction had 4 bases not matched to a gene; V was cut back by 5 bases and J by 6 bases. CDR1 is SGHTA and CDR2 is FQGNSA in the germline V gene. The CDR3 runs to 13 residues. The CDR3 coding sequence is TGTGCCAGCAGCGGGGCAGGGGGTCAGCCCCAGCATTTT. This sequence encodes CASSGAGGQPQHF.

V usage is TRBV30 and J usage is TRBJ1-4; D uncertain. The V end lost 2 bases, the J end lost 5 bases, and 15 bases lay between the germline ends. Germline CDR1 and CDR2: GTSNPN and SVGIG (reference sequence). The length of the CDR3 is 15 residues. DNA of the CDR3: TGTGCCTGGAGTCCCTCGGACCGGAGCAATGAAAAACTGTTTTTT. It codes for CAWSPSDRSNEKLFF.

In this sample, this clone turned up once. This chain uses TRBV27 with TRBJ2-7; possibly TRBD1 for D (5 bases). Trimming removed 1 base from V and 6 bases from J, with 10 bases in between. Germline lookup yields CDR1 MNHEY and CDR2 SMNVEV (reference sequence). The CDR3 is 13 residues long. CDR3 DNA sequence: TGTGCCAGCAGTTTATTAGGGGATACCGAGCAGTACTTC. Residues: CASSLLGDTEQYF.

J is TRBJ2-5 and V is TRBV12-5; 8 bases match TRBD2. There are 17 residues in the CDR3. Per the germline V gene, CDR1 is LGHNT and CDR2 is FRNRAP. V trimming: 0 bases; J trimming: 5 bases; junction bases outside the gene matches: 11. CDR3 nucleotides: TGTGCTAGTGGTTTGGTACCTGGCGACGGGGGGGCGGAGACCCAGTACTTC. Translated: CASGLVPGDGGAETQYF. The variable domain in full, completed from reference TRBV12-5 and TRBJ2-5, reads DARVTQTPRHKVTEMGQEVTMRCQPILGHNTVFWYRQTMMQGLELLAYFRNRAPLDDSGMPKDRFSAEMPDATLATLKIQPSEPRDSAVYFCASGLVPGDGGAETQYFGPGTRLLVL.